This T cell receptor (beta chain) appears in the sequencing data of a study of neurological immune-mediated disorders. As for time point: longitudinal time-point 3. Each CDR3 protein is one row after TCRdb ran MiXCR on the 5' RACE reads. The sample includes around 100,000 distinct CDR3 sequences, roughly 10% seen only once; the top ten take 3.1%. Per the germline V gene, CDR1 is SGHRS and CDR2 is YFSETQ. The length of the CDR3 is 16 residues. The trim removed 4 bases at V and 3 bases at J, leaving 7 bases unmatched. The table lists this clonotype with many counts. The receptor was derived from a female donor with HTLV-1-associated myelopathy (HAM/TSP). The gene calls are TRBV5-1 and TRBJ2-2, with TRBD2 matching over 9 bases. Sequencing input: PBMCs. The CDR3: CASSRSAGGYTGELFF. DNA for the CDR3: TGCGCCAGCAGCCGTTCAGCGGGGGGATACACCGGGGAGCTGTTTTTT.